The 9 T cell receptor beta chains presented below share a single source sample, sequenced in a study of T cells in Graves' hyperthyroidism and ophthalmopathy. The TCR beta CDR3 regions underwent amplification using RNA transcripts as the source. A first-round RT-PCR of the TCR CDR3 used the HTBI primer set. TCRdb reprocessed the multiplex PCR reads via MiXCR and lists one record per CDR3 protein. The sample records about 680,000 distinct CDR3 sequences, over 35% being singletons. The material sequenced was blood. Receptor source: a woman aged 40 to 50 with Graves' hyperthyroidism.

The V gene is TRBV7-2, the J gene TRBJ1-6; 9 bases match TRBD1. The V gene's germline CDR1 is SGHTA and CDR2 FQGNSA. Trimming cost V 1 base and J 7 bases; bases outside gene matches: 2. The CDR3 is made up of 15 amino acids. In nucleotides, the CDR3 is TGTGCCAGCAGCTTAGTCGGGACAGGGAATTCACCCCTCCACTTT. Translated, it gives CASSLVGTGNSPLHF.

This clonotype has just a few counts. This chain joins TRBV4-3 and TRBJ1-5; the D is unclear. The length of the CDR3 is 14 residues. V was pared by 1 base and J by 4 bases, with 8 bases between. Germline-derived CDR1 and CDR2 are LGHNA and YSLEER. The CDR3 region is CASSQVQTNQPQHF. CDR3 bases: TGCGCCAGCAGCCAAGTACAGACAAATCAGCCCCAGCATTTT.

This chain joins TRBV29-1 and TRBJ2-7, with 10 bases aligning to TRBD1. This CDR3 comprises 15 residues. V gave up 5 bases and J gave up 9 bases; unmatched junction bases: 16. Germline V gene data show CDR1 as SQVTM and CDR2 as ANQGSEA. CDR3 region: CSVWVLGDRGVGQYF. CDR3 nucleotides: TGCAGCGTTTGGGTCTTGGGGGACAGGGGCGTCGGGCAGTACTTC.

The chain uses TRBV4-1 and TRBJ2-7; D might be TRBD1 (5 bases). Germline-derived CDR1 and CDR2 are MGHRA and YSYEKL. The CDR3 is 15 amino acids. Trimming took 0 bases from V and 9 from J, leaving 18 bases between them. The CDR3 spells CASSQEGAGPIVQYF. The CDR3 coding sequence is TGCGCCAGCAGCCAAGAAGGGGCAGGTCCGATCGTGCAGTACTTC.

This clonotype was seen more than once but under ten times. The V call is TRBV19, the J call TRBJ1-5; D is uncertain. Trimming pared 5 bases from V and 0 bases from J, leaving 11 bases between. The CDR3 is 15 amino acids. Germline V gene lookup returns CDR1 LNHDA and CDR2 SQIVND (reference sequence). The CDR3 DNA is TGTGCCAGTAGTTTACGAGAGAATAGCAATCAGCCCCAGCATTTT. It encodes CASSLRENSNQPQHF.

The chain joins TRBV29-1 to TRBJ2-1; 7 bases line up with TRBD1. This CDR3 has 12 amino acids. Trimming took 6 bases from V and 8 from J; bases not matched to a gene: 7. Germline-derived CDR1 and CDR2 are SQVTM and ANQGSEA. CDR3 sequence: CSVGQDGDEQFF. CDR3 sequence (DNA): TGCAGCGTAGGACAGGACGGCGATGAGCAGTTCTTC.

The CDR3 loop is CAITRGGAGTGELFF. CDR3 nucleotides: TGTGCCATCACGAGGGGCGGGGCCGGCACCGGGGAGCTGTTTTTT. V is TRBV10-3 and J is TRBJ2-2; the D gene is possibly TRBD2 (6 bases). Germline V gene sequence: CDR1 ENHRY, CDR2 SYGVKD. This CDR3 comprises 15 residues. The germline V and J ends were trimmed by 7 bases and 4 bases, with 16 bases remaining between them.

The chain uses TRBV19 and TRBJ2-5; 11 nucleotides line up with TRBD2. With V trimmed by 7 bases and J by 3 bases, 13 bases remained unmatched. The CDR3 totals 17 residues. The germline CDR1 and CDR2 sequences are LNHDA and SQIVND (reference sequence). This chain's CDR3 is CASTHSAGTSGKETQYF. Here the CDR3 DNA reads TGTGCCAGTACACACTCAGCCGGGACTAGCGGAAAAGAGACCCAGTACTTC.

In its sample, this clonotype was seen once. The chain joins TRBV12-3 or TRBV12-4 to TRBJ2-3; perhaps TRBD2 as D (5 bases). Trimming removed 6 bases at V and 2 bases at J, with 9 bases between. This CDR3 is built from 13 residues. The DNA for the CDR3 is TGTGCCAGCAGACCAGGACTCACAGATACGCAGTATTTT. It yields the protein CASRPGLTDTQYF.